The T cell receptor beta chain under discussion was sequenced for a study of T cells in Graves' hyperthyroidism and ophthalmopathy. Study results and caveats: A model built on 13 V-J features separated ophthalmopathy from stable hyperthyroidism. The model foresaw ophthalmopathy a median 6.5 months prior to onset.

RNA transcripts gave rise to amplified TCR beta CDR3 regions. HTBI primers drove first-round RT-PCR of the TCR CDR3. One entry per CDR3 protein results from TCRdb running MiXCR on the multiplex PCR reads. The sample carries about 560,000 distinct CDR3 sequences, roughly 46% recorded once. The sample holds a few counts of this clonotype. Its antigen remains unknown. The study defined stable Graves' hyperthyroidism as no ophthalmopathy progression within 18 months. The origin of this receptor is a woman aged 18-29 years with Graves' hyperthyroidism. The sequenced sample consisted of peripheral blood or thyroid tissue (not recorded which).

CDR3 bases: TGTGCCAGTAGTATAGTGGCAGTTAACACCGGGGAGCTGTTTTTT. Its translation is CASSIVAVNTGELFF. The rearrangement uses TRBV19 and TRBJ2-2; D is uncertain. The CDR3 is 15 residues long. Trimming pared 1 base from V and 2 bases from J, leaving 8 bases between. The germline V gene has CDR1 LNHDA and CDR2 SQIVND (reference sequence).